A selection of T cell receptor beta chains follows, all from one sample in a study of blood T cell repertoires in COVID-19. Libraries were prepared by immunoSEQ multiplex PCR; TCRdb keeps only in-frame clonotypes and omits some of them. The data show 110,000 or so clones, with 84% seen just once and approximately 7% held by the top ten. The sequencing input was peripheral blood. Receptors were obtained from a woman in her forties or fifties with acute or convalescent COVID-19. Each CDR3 is given with its conserved first and last residue. D genes are given only for firm matches. The size field is filled for only some rows; it gives once, few, many or a size class.

D | size | J | length | V | CDR3 | DNA
NA | NA | TRBJ2-2 | 15 | TRBV7-9 | CASSLGDRNTGELFF | TGTGCCAGCAGCTTGGGAGACCGTAACACCGGGGAGCTGTTTTTT
TRBD1 | NA | TRBJ1-4 | 13 | TRBV30 | CAWNEGQRLELFF | TGTGCCTGGAACGAGGGACAGCGGCTGGAACTGTTTTTT
NA | NA | TRBJ2-3 | 18 | TRBV7-9 | CASSLVSSGEVGTDTQYF | TGTGCCAGCAGCTTAGTAAGTTCGGGGGAGGTTGGCACAGATACGCAGTATTTT
NA | NA | TRBJ1-2 | 15 | TRBV6-6 | CASSSPFTQAGGYTF | TGTGCCAGCAGTTCGCCTTTCACCCAGGCGGGTGGCTACACCTTC
NA | NA | TRBJ1-6 | 16 | TRBV2 | CASGATGSSYNSPLHF | TGTGCCAGCGGGGCTACAGGGAGCTCCTATAATTCACCCCTCCACTTT
TRBD1 | NA | TRBJ1-2 | 15 | TRBV10-2 | CASSESGQGVYGYTF | TGCGCCAGCAGTGAGTCGGGACAGGGCGTCTATGGCTACACCTTC
NA | NA | TRBJ2-7 | 14 | TRBV28 | CASSAPGQAYEQYF | TGTGCCAGCAGTGCTCCGGGACAAGCTTACGAGCAGTACTTC
TRBD2 | NA | TRBJ2-5 | 17 | TRBV5-4 | CASSLTGTSSAQETQYF | TGTGCCAGCAGCTTGACCGGGACTAGTAGTGCCCAGGAGACCCAGTACTTC
NA | NA | TRBJ1-1 | 14 | TRBV6-1 | CASSEFRQKTEAFF | TGTGCCAGCAGTGAATTCCGCCAGAAGACTGAAGCTTTCTTT
NA | NA | TRBJ2-1 | 13 | TRBV12-3/TRBV12-4 | CASSAVGGNEQFF | TGTGCCAGCAGCGCAGTGGGGGGCAATGAGCAGTTCTTC
NA | NA | TRBJ2-3 | 15 | TRBV18 | CASSSNSNGGDTQYF | TGTGCCAGCTCATCAAACTCCAACGGAGGGGATACGCAGTATTTT
TRBD1 | NA | TRBJ1-4 | 16 | TRBV10-3 | CAISEGQGHPNEKLFF | TGTGCCATCAGTGAGGGACAGGGTCACCCTAATGAAAAACTGTTTTTT
NA | NA | TRBJ1-3 | 14 | TRBV7-2 | CASSFQTAGNTIYF | TGTGCCAGCAGCTTCCAGACAGCGGGAAACACCATATATTTT
NA | NA | TRBJ1-4 | 13 | TRBV3-1/TRBV3-2 | CASGEQAGEKLFF | TGTGCCAGCGGGGAACAGGCCGGCGAAAAACTGTTTTTT
NA | NA | TRBJ1-6 | 12 | TRBV28 | CASSLVDSPLHF | TGTGCCAGCAGTTTAGTAGATTCACCCCTCCACTTT
NA | NA | TRBJ1-1 | 13 | TRBV14 | CASSPRLGTEAFF | TGTGCCAGCAGCCCTCGACTGGGCACTGAAGCTTTCTTT
TRBD1 | NA | TRBJ2-5 | 15 | TRBV5-4 | CASSSTLGTEETQYF | TGTGCCAGCAGCTCCACCCTGGGGACAGAAGAGACCCAGTACTTC
NA | once | TRBJ1-1 | 13 | TRBV28 | CASSPGVVTEAFF | TGTGCCAGCAGTCCAGGGGTGGTCACTGAAGCTTTCTTT
NA | NA | TRBJ1-2 | 11 | TRBV2 | CASRGPSPSTF | TGTGCCAGCAGGGGCCCAAGTCCATCCACCTTC
NA | NA | TRBJ2-7 | 12 | TRBV3-1/TRBV3-2 | CASSRTPWEQYF | TGTGCCAGCAGCCGGACACCTTGGGAGCAGTACTTC
NA | NA | TRBJ1-1 | 14 | TRBV10-3 | CAICQPGQNTEAFF | TGTGCCATCTGTCAACCGGGACAGAACACTGAAGCTTTCTTT
TRBD1 | NA | TRBJ1-2 | 17 | TRBV5-5 | CASSFTTGTGFNYGYTF | TGTGCCAGCAGCTTTACCACCGGGACAGGGTTTAACTATGGCTACACCTTC
TRBD1 | NA | TRBJ1-2 | 15 | TRBV28 | CASSFRDRPNYGYTF | TGTGCCAGCAGTTTTCGGGACAGGCCTAACTATGGCTACACCTTC
TRBD1 | NA | TRBJ2-6 | 16 | TRBV5-1 | CASSLRSGGLAWVLTF | TGCGCCAGCAGCTTGCGATCAGGGGGCTTGGCATGGGTCCTGACTTTC
NA | NA | TRBJ1-2 | 15 | TRBV2 | CASSPHSSHSHGYTF | TGTGCCAGCAGTCCCCACAGCTCCCATTCGCATGGCTACACCTTC
TRBD1 | few | TRBJ1-5 | 15 | TRBV7-9 | CASSVGQPLRQPQHF | TGTGCCAGCAGCGTGGGACAGCCCCTTAGGCAGCCCCAGCATTTT
TRBD2 | NA | TRBJ2-1 | 17 | TRBV3-1/TRBV3-2 | CASSQDILAGGRNEQFF | TGTGCCAGCAGCCAAGATATTCTAGCGGGGGGGCGGAATGAGCAGTTCTTC
NA | NA | TRBJ1-1 | 12 | TRBV12-3/TRBV12-4 | CASSTGQGQAFF | TGTGCCAGCAGTACGGGACAAGGTCAAGCTTTCTTT
NA | NA | TRBJ1-3 | 14 | TRBV2 | CASSFTGSGNTIYF | TGTGCCAGCAGTTTTACAGGCTCTGGAAACACCATATATTTT
TRBD1 | NA | TRBJ2-6 | 18 | TRBV7-9 | CASSGLRGLGSGANVLTF | TGTGCCAGCAGCGGCCTAAGGGGGCTGGGCTCTGGGGCCAACGTCCTGACTTTC
NA | NA | TRBJ1-1 | 15 | TRBV5-1 | CASSPAGDRGTEAFF | TGCGCCAGCAGCCCCGCGGGGGATAGGGGCACTGAAGCTTTCTTT
NA | NA | TRBJ2-7 | 13 | TRBV13 | CASGQGNSYEQYF | TGTGCCAGCGGGCAGGGGAACTCCTACGAGCAGTACTTC
NA | once | TRBJ2-2 | 16 | TRBV7-3 | CASSLTRLLNTGELFF | TGTGCCAGCAGCTTAACGCGGTTACTTAACACCGGGGAGCTGTTTTTT
NA | few | TRBJ1-1 | 13 | TRBV12-3/TRBV12-4 | CASSLGRNTEAFF | TGTGCCAGCAGTTTGGGCAGAAACACTGAAGCTTTCTTT
NA | NA | TRBJ1-1 | 13 | TRBV7-3 | CASSLIQGSEAFF | TGTGCCAGCAGCTTAATACAGGGTTCTGAAGCTTTCTTT
TRBD1 | NA | TRBJ1-4 | 19 | TRBV4-1 | CASSQKGQALRLSNEKLFF | TGCGCCAGCAGCCAAAAGGGACAGGCGCTAAGGTTGTCTAATGAAAAACTGTTTTTT
NA | NA | TRBJ1-6 | 15 | TRBV14 | CASSQATGAYSPLHF | TGTGCCAGCAGCCAAGCAACAGGCGCCTATTCACCCCTCCACTTT
NA | once | TRBJ1-1 | 17 | TRBV2 | CASRGGAISLMNTEAFF | TGTGCCAGCAGGGGGGGGGCCATATCCCTTATGAACACTGAAGCTTTCTTT
NA | NA | TRBJ2-7 | 15 | TRBV9 | CASNPGDSISYEQYF | TGTGCCAGCAACCCGGGGGACAGCATCTCCTACGAGCAGTACTTC
NA | NA | TRBJ2-7 | 13 | TRBV23-1 | CASKTESSYEQYF | TGCGCTTCGAAGACGGAGAGCTCCTACGAGCAGTACTTC
NA | NA | TRBJ1-3 | 15 | TRBV6-1 | CASSEDPVTRNTIYF | TGTGCCAGCAGTGAAGATCCCGTCACTAGAAACACCATATATTTT
NA | NA | TRBJ2-3 | 13 | TRBV6-6 | CASSYPGTDTQYF | TGTGCCAGCAGTTACCCAGGGACAGATACGCAGTATTTT
NA | NA | TRBJ1-6 | 15 | TRBV3-1/TRBV3-2 | CASSQDRWGDSPLHF | TGTGCCAGCAGCCAAGACAGGTGGGGGGATTCACCCCTCCACTTT
NA | NA | TRBJ1-3 | 15 | TRBV30 | CAWSVRGASGNTIYF | TGTGCCTGGAGTGTACGGGGAGCCTCTGGAAACACCATATATTTT
NA | NA | TRBJ1-2 | 14 | TRBV2 | CASRAALDSYGYTF | TGTGCCAGCAGGGCGGCCCTGGACAGCTATGGCTACACCTTC
NA | NA | TRBJ1-5 | 15 | TRBV7-9 | CASTSGGTYNQPQHF | TGTGCCAGCACTTCGGGGGGGACCTACAATCAGCCCCAGCATTTT
NA | NA | TRBJ2-7 | 12 | TRBV5-1 | CASSRLGYEQYF | TGCGCCAGCAGCCGCCTAGGATACGAGCAGTACTTC
TRBD1 | NA | TRBJ2-2 | 15 | TRBV6-5 | CASRSGTGVPGELFF | TGTGCCAGCAGAAGCGGGACAGGGGTACCCGGGGAGCTGTTTTTT
NA | few | TRBJ2-7 | 15 | TRBV3-1/TRBV3-2 | CASSQGLYVSYEQYF | TGTGCCAGCAGCCAAGGACTCTACGTCTCCTACGAGCAGTACTTC
NA | NA | TRBJ1-1 | 17 | TRBV19 | CASSTRPLLAVNTEAFF | TGTGCCAGTAGTACCCGACCACTACTTGCCGTGAACACTGAAGCTTTCTTT
NA | NA | TRBJ1-4 | 11 | TRBV5-1 | CASSSYEKLFF | TGCGCCAGCAGCTCCTATGAAAAACTGTTTTTT
TRBD2 | NA | TRBJ2-3 | 17 | TRBV7-6 | CASSSLTALAATDTQYF | TGTGCCAGCAGCTCCCTCACAGCACTAGCGGCTACAGATACGCAGTATTTT
TRBD1 | NA | TRBJ1-1 | 16 | TRBV5-1 | CASSLGTGSGHTEAFF | TGCGCCAGCAGCTTGGGGACAGGGTCAGGCCACACTGAAGCTTTCTTT
TRBD1 | few | TRBJ1-6 | 16 | TRBV5-6 | CASSLGPGDRASPLHF | TGTGCCAGCAGCTTGGGTCCTGGGGACAGGGCGTCACCCCTCCACTTT
TRBD1 | NA | TRBJ1-2 | 14 | TRBV9 | CASSPGQLNYGYTF | TGTGCCAGCAGCCCGGGACAGTTGAACTATGGCTACACCTTC
NA | NA | TRBJ2-7 | 14 | TRBV10-2 | CASSSTSGYYEQYF | TGCGCCAGCAGTTCAACAAGCGGTTACTACGAGCAGTACTTC
TRBD1 | once | TRBJ2-6 | 15 | TRBV6-5 | CASSRDSSGANVLTF | TGTGCCAGCAGTCGGGACAGCTCTGGGGCCAACGTCCTGACTTTC